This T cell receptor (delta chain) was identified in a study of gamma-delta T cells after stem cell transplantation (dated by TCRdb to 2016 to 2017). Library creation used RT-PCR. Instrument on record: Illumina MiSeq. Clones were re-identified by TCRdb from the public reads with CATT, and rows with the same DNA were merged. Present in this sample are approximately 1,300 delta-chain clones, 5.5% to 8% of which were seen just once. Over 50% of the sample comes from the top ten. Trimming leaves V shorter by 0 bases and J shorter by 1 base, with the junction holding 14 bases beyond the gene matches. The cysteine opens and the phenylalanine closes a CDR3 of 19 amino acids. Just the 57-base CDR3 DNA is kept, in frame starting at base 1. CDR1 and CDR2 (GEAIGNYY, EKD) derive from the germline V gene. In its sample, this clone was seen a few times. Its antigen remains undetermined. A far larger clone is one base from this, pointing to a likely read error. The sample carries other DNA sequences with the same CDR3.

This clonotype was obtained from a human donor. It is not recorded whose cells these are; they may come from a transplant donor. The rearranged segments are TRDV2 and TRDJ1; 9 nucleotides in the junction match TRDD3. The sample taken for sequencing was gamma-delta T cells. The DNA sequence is TGTGCCTGTGACACCGTTCCTACACTGGGGGACGAAACCACCGATAAACTCATCTTT. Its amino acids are CACDTVPTLGDETTDKLIF.